The entry that follows covers one T cell receptor (beta chain) sequence. The target of this receptor is not known. Base qualities are not provided; no much larger clone lies one nucleotide away. The sample originates from a study of T cell changes during pregnancy in multiple sclerosis (dated by TCRdb to between 2018 and 2020). Background on the whole study: The study looked at changes in the T cell repertoire across pregnancy in women with multiple sclerosis.

From a lookup of the germline V gene, CDR1 and CDR2 are SGHVS and FQNEAQ. Deletion took 4 bases off V and 1 base off J, with a span of 7 bases between the germline ends. Spanning cysteine to phenylalanine, the CDR3 consists of 13 amino acids. CDR3 DNA is the only sequence kept; it has 39 bases, read in frame from the first base. The library was built by means of the immunoSEQ multiplex PCR assay. TCRdb took this table from immuneACCESS and kept in-frame rearrangements with V and J called. Such tables lack part of the clones; where checked against another copy, unresolved V genes explain under half of the gap, and the rest is unexplained. For this sample the table gives approximately 23,000 clones, of which under 95% were detected only once. Jointly, the top ten make up roughly 0.61% of the sample.

The clonotype originates from a female donor in good health, enrolled as a control in a pregnancy study. Specimen: CD4+ T cells from peripheral blood mononuclear cells, collected in the third trimester of pregnancy. The chain is encoded by TRBV7-8 joined to TRBJ1-1, with TRBD1 tentatively as D gene (5 bases match). The nucleotide sequence reads as follows: TGTGCCAGCAGCTCCGGGGGGAACACTGAAGCTTTCTTT. It codes for CASSSGGNTEAFF.